What follows are 19 T cell receptor beta chains derived from one specimen sequenced in a study of cytomegalovirus exposure and HLA in healthy donors. Researchers ran the PCR with 60 Vbeta and 13 Jbeta primers. Method: immunoSEQ multiplex PCR; TCRdb's copy keeps in-frame clones and lacks some. The profile shows about 37,000 clones, 75% to 85% of them singletons. Specimen: PBMCs. The receptor source for this set is a woman aged 40-49 years in good health and CMV-seronegative.

The chain carries TRBV4-1 and TRBJ1-4; D possibly corresponds to TRBD1 (6 bases). Germline V gene lookup returns CDR1 MGHRA and CDR2 YSYEKL. CDR3 length equals 13 residues. V was cut by 0 bases and J by 13 bases, with 12 bases left in between. The CDR3 DNA reads TGCGCCAGCAGCCAAGAGAGAACAGGGCGACTGTTTTTT. Translated: CASSQERTGRLFF.

The chain employs TRBV4-2 and TRBJ2-7; the D is unclear. The CDR3 consists of 13 residues. Germline values: CDR1 LGHNA, CDR2 YNFKEQ. Trimming stripped 5 bases from V and 3 bases from J, with 11 bases between. The DNA for the CDR3 is TGTGCCAGCAGCAAATGGGCAGACTACGAGCAGTACTTC. This sequence encodes CASSKWADYEQYF.

This clone appeared a single time. The chain links TRBV5-4 to TRBJ1-4; 7 bases align to TRBD1. Germline V gives CDR1 SGHNT, CDR2 YYREEE (reference sequence). Trimming cost V 4 bases and J 5 bases; bases outside gene matches: 11. The CDR3 spans 16 residues. CDR3 bases: TGTGCCAGCAGCAAACGAACAGGGGCGGGAAATGAAAAACTGTTTTTT. It codes for CASSKRTGAGNEKLFF.

Of note for this clone: Likely a read error: the CDR3 ends without its conserved phenylalanine or tryptophan. The chain is built from TRBV14 and TRBJ1-1; D might be TRBD1 (6 bases). Germline V gene lookup returns CDR1 SGHDN and CDR2 FVKESK. CDR3 length equals 15 residues. The V gene lost 4 bases and the J gene lost 5 bases, with 17 bases spanning the gap. For the CDR3, the DNA is TGTGCCAGCAGCCCTATCACAGGGCTGGTGACTGAAGCTTTCGTT. It specifies CASSPITGLVTEAFV.

V and J are TRBV27 and TRBJ2-1, with 7 bases lining up with TRBD1. Per the germline V gene, CDR1 is MNHEY and CDR2 is SMNVEV (reference sequence). V shed 8 bases, J shed 4 bases, and the junction held 11 bases outside the gene matches. This CDR3 contains 15 residues. The CDR3 nucleotides read TGTGCCAGCGGACCCCGGGACAGAGATTACAATGAGCAGTTCTTC. It yields the protein CASGPRDRDYNEQFF.

The V call is TRBV5-1, the J call TRBJ2-5, with 8 bases matching TRBD1. The CDR3 sequence is 15 residues long. J was trimmed by 2 bases and V by 4 bases; bases with no gene match: 7. Germline V lookup: CDR1 SGHRS, CDR2 YFSETQ. The CDR3 protein is CASSLGTGGQETQYF. CDR3 coding DNA: TGCGCCAGCAGCCTCGGGACAGGAGGGCAAGAGACCCAGTACTTC.

This chain uses TRBV7-9 with TRBJ1-6, with TRBD1 identical over 8 bases. The ends lost 2 bases at V and 7 bases at J; junction bases unmatched: 4. Germline-derived CDR1 and CDR2 are SEHNR and FQNEAQ (reference sequence). This CDR3 contains 15 residues. CDR3 residues: CASSLQGASNSPLHF. DNA for the CDR3: TGTGCCAGCAGCTTACAGGGGGCATCGAATTCACCCCTCCACTTT. The full variable domain, with the rest looked up from reference TRBV7-9 and TRBJ1-6, is DTGVSQNPRHKITKRGQNVTFRCDPISEHNRLYWYRQTLGQGPEFLTYFQNEAQLEKSRLLSDRFSAERPKGSFSTLEIQRTEQGDSAMYLCASSLQGASNSPLHFGNGTRLTVT.

This chain joins TRBV5-1 and TRBJ1-3, with D tentatively TRBD1 (6 bases). V lost 0 bases to trimming and J lost 4 bases, with 8 bases between them. The germline CDR1 and CDR2 sequences are SGHRS and YFSETQ. The CDR3 is 14 amino acids. CDR3 region: CASSLDREGNTIYF. CDR3 sequence (DNA): TGCGCCAGCAGCTTGGACAGGGAAGGAAACACCATATATTTT.

The J gene is TRBJ2-7, the V gene TRBV10-3, with TRBD1 matching 8 bases. Germline V gene data show CDR1 as ENHRY and CDR2 as SYGVKD. The V segment lost 4 bases and the J segment 3 bases; nucleotides outside the gene matches: 2. This CDR3 region has 13 residues. CDR3 DNA sequence: TGTGCCATCAGTGGACAGGGGATCTACGAGCAGTACTTC. Its translation: CAISGQGIYEQYF.

V gene TRBV5-5 combines with J gene TRBJ2-7; D ambiguous. The V and J ends lost 1 base and 4 bases respectively, with 9 bases between them. The CDR3 extends over 13 amino acids. CDR1 SGHKS and CDR2 YYEKEE come from the germline V gene (reference sequence). This CDR3 reads CASSLSRLYEQYF. Here the CDR3 DNA reads TGTGCCAGCAGCTTGTCCCGGTTATACGAGCAGTACTTC. The full variable domain, its missing parts supplied by reference TRBV5-5 and TRBJ2-7, is DAGVTQSPTHLIKTRGQQVTLRCSPISGHKSVSWYQQVLGQGPQFIFQYYEKEERGRGNFPDRFSARQFPNYSSELNVNALLLGDSALYLCASSLSRLYEQYFGPGTRLTVT.

This rearrangement joins TRBV4-1 to TRBJ2-7; possible D gene TRBD2, 5 bases. Germline CDR1 reads MGHRA; CDR2 reads YSYEKL. This CDR3 is 14 amino acids long. V lost 3 bases to trimming and J lost 2 bases, with 11 bases between them. DNA of the CDR3: TGCGCCAGCAGCCAGGGCCGCGGGCCCTACGAGCAGTACTTC. Protein: CASSQGRGPYEQYF.

The chain links TRBV12-5 to TRBJ1-2; D not resolved. Germline assignment: CDR1 LGHNT and CDR2 FRNRAP. The V gene lost 5 bases and the J gene lost 7 bases, with 14 bases spanning the gap. The CDR3 extends over 13 amino acids. The chain's CDR3 is CASGLGSRSGYTF. The CDR3 coding sequence is TGTGCTAGTGGTCTGGGTAGTAGGAGTGGCTACACCTTC. The whole variable domain, filled in from reference TRBV12-5 and TRBJ1-2, reads DARVTQTPRHKVTEMGQEVTMRCQPILGHNTVFWYRQTMMQGLELLAYFRNRAPLDDSGMPKDRFSAEMPDATLATLKIQPSEPRDSAVYFCASGLGSRSGYTFGSGTRLTVV.

The J gene is TRBJ2-1, the V gene TRBV19; D is perhaps TRBD2 (5 bases). V was pared by 6 bases and J by 7 bases, with 10 bases between. CDR1 LNHDA and CDR2 SQIVND come from the germline V gene (reference sequence). This CDR3 region has 12 residues. Here the CDR3 DNA reads TGTGCCAGTAGCTCCTGGAGGAATGAGCAGTTCTTC. Protein product: CASSSWRNEQFF.

The chain recombines TRBV5-1 with TRBJ2-6; D possibly corresponds to TRBD2 (5 bases). Germline lookup yields CDR1 SGHRS and CDR2 YFSETQ. The V and J ends lost 5 bases and 0 bases respectively, with 6 bases between them. The CDR3 is made up of 14 amino acids. The CDR3 loop is CASSGSSGANVLTF. CDR3 nucleotide sequence: TGCGCCAGCAGTGGGAGCTCTGGGGCCAACGTCCTGACTTTC.

The chain couples TRBV18 to TRBJ2-2, with 8 positions matching TRBD1. V lost 2 bases to trimming and J lost 3 bases; unmatched junction nucleotides: 14. The germline gives CDR1 KGHSH, CDR2 LQKENI. The CDR3 runs to 19 residues. CDR3 nucleotides: TGTGCCAGCTCACCAAAAGCCCGCAGCCCGACAGGGGACACCGGGGAGCTGTTTTTT. Translation gives CASSPKARSPTGDTGELFF.

The rearrangement links TRBV23-1 to TRBJ1-1, with D tentatively TRBD1 (6 bases). TRBV23-1 is labeled an ORF, and its function is uncertain. The ends were cut back, 6 bases at V and 1 base at J, with 9 bases in the middle. CDR3 length: 13 amino acids. The CDR3 sequence is CASRMDRNTEAFF. As DNA, the CDR3 is TGCGCCAGCAGAATGGACAGGAACACTGAAGCTTTCTTT.

About this clone itself: The sample contains more than one DNA sequence encoding this CDR3. The chain recombines TRBV5-6 with TRBJ1-1; D not resolved. The CDR3 extends over 15 amino acids. Between the trimmed V and J ends, which lost 4 bases and 4 bases, there was a span of 17 bases. The germline CDR1 and CDR2 sequences are SGHDT and YYEEEE. The CDR3 sequence: CASSALRGGGTEAFF. CDR3 coding DNA: TGTGCCAGCAGCGCACTGAGAGGAGGCGGCACTGAAGCTTTCTTT.

The chain links TRBV7-6 to TRBJ1-3; D might be TRBD1 (5 bases). V was trimmed by 1 base and J by 0 bases, leaving 19 bases between them. This CDR3 region has 19 residues. Per the germline V gene, CDR1 is SGHVS and CDR2 is FNYEAQ. The CDR3 DNA reads TGTGCCAGCAGCTTAGAAGTCGCAGGGCGTTCCTACTCTGGAAACACCATATATTTT. It codes for CASSLEVAGRSYSGNTIYF.

This chain uses TRBV5-1 with TRBJ1-4; 7 nucleotides agree with TRBD1. CDR1 SGHRS and CDR2 YFSETQ come from the germline V gene. The CDR3 is 15 amino acids. Trimming removed 4 bases from V and 5 bases from J; junction bases left unmatched: 8. The DNA for the CDR3 is TGCGCCAGCAGCACTCAGACAGGGCCGAATGAAAAACTGTTTTTT. Protein sequence: CASSTQTGPNEKLFF.